One sample yielded the 13 T cell receptor beta chains listed below, sequenced in a study of cytomegalovirus exposure and HLA in healthy donors. PCR employed 60 Vbeta and 13 Jbeta primers. The method was immunoSEQ multiplex PCR; TCRdb's version includes in-frame clones alone and lacks a portion of them. The sample records nearly 110,000 clones, about 74% being singletons. The sequencing sample was made of PBMCs. The receptors were sampled from a woman aged 40 to 50 in good health and CMV-seropositive.

The V call is TRBV21-1, the J call TRBJ1-5; TRBD1 is the table's D call and was not checked against the DNA. TRBV21-1 is listed as a pseudogene. This CDR3 contains 14 residues. The CDR3 DNA sequence: TGTGCCAGCATCCCCACAGGGAGCAATCAGCCCCAGCATTTT. It encodes CASIPTGSNQPQHF.

V is TRBV6-1 and J is TRBJ2-5; 7 nucleotides line up with TRBD2. The CDR3 runs to 15 residues. The V gene end was trimmed by 4 bases and the J gene end by 3 bases; junction bases not matched to a gene: 8. CDR1 is MNHNS and CDR2 is SASEGT in the germline V gene. CDR3 in DNA: TGTGCCAGCAGTGGCGGCCGCGCGGGGGAAGAGACCCAGTACTTC. It codes for CASSGGRAGEETQYF.

The chain is built from TRBV2 and TRBJ1-3; TRBD1 is a possible D gene (5 bases). The ends were cut back, 6 bases at V and 4 bases at J, with 13 bases in the middle. From germline, CDR1 is SNHLY and CDR2 FYNNEI. The CDR3 totals 14 residues. The CDR3 coding sequence is TGTGCCAGCAGGCCCTACGGGGGGGGAAACACCATATATTTT. Amino acid sequence: CASRPYGGGNTIYF.

The V gene is TRBV30, the J gene TRBJ2-7; 7 nucleotides agree with TRBD1. CDR1 is GTSNPN and CDR2 is SVGIG in the germline V gene (reference sequence). Losses at the gene ends were 0 bases for V and 2 bases for J; bases not matched to a gene: 4. This CDR3 spans 14 amino acids. CDR3 DNA: TGTGCCTGGAGTGTACAGACAGGGACCTACGAGCAGTACTTC. Its translation: CAWSVQTGTYEQYF.

The chain recombines TRBV23-1 with TRBJ1-4; no clear D. TRBV23-1 has ORF status, its function being uncertain. The CDR3 sequence is 10 residues long. V was trimmed by 11 bases and J by 8 bases, leaving 9 bases between them. CDR3: CAPIREKLFF. In DNA form, the CDR3 reads TGCGCCCCTATCCGCGAAAAACTGTTTTTT.

This rearrangement joins TRBV19 to TRBJ2-5; a weak D match, TRBD1 (6 bases). The CDR3 is made up of 14 amino acids. Germline assignment: CDR1 LNHDA and CDR2 SQIVND (reference sequence). Trimming removed 4 bases from V and 5 bases from J, with 14 bases in between. CDR3 loop: CASSTGQWGETQYF. The DNA of the CDR3 is TGTGCCAGTAGTACTGGACAGTGGGGGGAGACCCAGTACTTC.

The table lists this clone with a few counts. The V gene is TRBV2, the J gene TRBJ1-6, with TRBD1 matching 7 bases. V gave up 4 bases and J gave up 11 bases; unmatched junction bases: 17. Germline values: CDR1 SNHLY, CDR2 FYNNEI. The CDR3 is 17 amino acids. The CDR3 loop is CASSGGLPFLTGAPLHF. CDR3 bases: TGTGCCAGCAGTGGCGGCTTGCCGTTCCTTACAGGGGCACCCCTCCACTTT. Complete variable domain (other parts from reference TRBV2 and TRBJ1-6): EPEVTQTPSHQVTQMGQEVILRCVPISNHLYFYWYRQILGQKVEFLVSFYNNEISEKSEIFDDQFSVERPDGSNFTLKIRSTKLEDSAMYFCASSGGLPFLTGAPLHFGNGTRLTVT.

V usage is TRBV5-4 and J usage is TRBJ2-7; D is unclear. Looked up from germline, CDR1 is SGHNT and CDR2 is YYREEE (reference sequence). The CDR3 totals 14 residues. The V end lost 3 bases, the J end lost 2 bases, and 12 bases lay between the germline ends. CDR3 in amino acids: CASSSPTDTYEQYF. The CDR3 region has the DNA TGTGCCAGCAGCTCCCCCACAGATACCTACGAGCAGTACTTC.

The chain has TRBV30 and TRBJ1-5; no reliable D call. The V end was cut by 1 base, the J end by 0 bases, with 16 bases between. Germline assignment: CDR1 GTSNPN and CDR2 SVGIG (reference sequence). The CDR3 covers 17 residues. CDR3 protein: CAWSDRRTPLSNQPQHF. CDR3 DNA sequence: TGTGCCTGGAGTGATAGGAGAACTCCACTTAGCAATCAGCCCCAGCATTTT.

This clone has more than one count but fewer than ten. V gene TRBV18 combines with J gene TRBJ2-4; TRBD1 is a possible D gene (6 bases). This CDR3 contains 13 residues. CDR1 and CDR2 from the germline V gene are KGHSH and LQKENI. V was clipped by 1 base and J by 16 bases, with 17 bases between them. DNA of the CDR3: TGTGCCAGCTCACCACTGGCAGGGGATATGGGATACTTC. Translated, it gives CASSPLAGDMGYF. The full variable domain, in which reference TRBV18 and TRBJ2-4 provide the parts outside the CDR3, is NAGVMQNPRHLVRRRGQEARLRCSPMKGHSHVYWYRQLPEEGLKFMVYLQKENIIDESGMPKERFSAEFPKEGPSILRIQQVVRGDSAAYFCASSPLAGDMGYFGAGTRLSVL.

The V call is TRBV18, the J call TRBJ1-4, with TRBD1 identical over 7 bases. CDR3 length: 15 residues. Germline lookup yields CDR1 KGHSH and CDR2 LQKENI. V was clipped by 3 bases and J by 8 bases; unmatched bases: 9. The CDR3 is CASSPPGTAGEKLFF. The CDR3 DNA sequence: TGTGCCAGCTCACCCCCCGGGACAGCCGGGGAAAAACTGTTTTTT.

This rearrangement joins TRBV5-1 to TRBJ1-5, with 9 bases that match TRBD1. This CDR3 comprises 15 residues. The germline CDR1 and CDR2 sequences are SGHRS and YFSETQ. The V and J ends lost 3 bases and 7 bases, in that order; junction bases with no gene match: 8. CDR3 sequence: CASSSQGAQGQPQHF. DNA of the CDR3: TGCGCCAGCAGCTCACAGGGGGCGCAGGGGCAGCCCCAGCATTTT. Drawing the rest from reference TRBV5-1 and TRBJ1-5, the complete variable domain is KAGVTQTPRYLIKTRGQQVTLSCSPISGHRSVSWYQQTPGQGLQFLFEYFSETQRNKGNFPGRFSGRQFSNSRSEMNVSTLELGDSALYLCASSSQGAQGQPQHFGDGTRLSIL.

The V and J genes are TRBV7-9 and TRBJ2-5; perhaps TRBD2 as D (6 bases). CDR1 and CDR2 (germline): SEHNR, FQNEAQ (reference sequence). Trimming removed 0 bases at V and 13 bases at J, with 12 bases between. The CDR3 covers 12 residues. CDR3 DNA: TGTGCCAGCAGCTTAGCTGAGCGGGCCATGTACTTC. Encoded protein: CASSLAERAMYF.